What follows are 32 T cell receptor beta chains derived from one specimen sequenced in a study of shared clonotypes between healthy human individuals. Here immunoSEQ multiplex PCR was the method, and the copy in TCRdb shows in-frame clones only, minus some. The table shows some 800,000 clones, with nearly 95% occurring only once. CD8 cells classed as naive were CD45RO-negative and positively selected for CCR7, excluding terminally differentiated effector memory CD45RA+ cells. The sequenced material came from naive CD8+ T cells sorted from blood. These receptors were obtained from a man aged 25 to 40 in good health.

In DNA, the CDR3 is TGTGCCAGCAGTGAAAGGTGGGGGAACTATGGCTACACCTTC. It encodes CASSERWGNYGYTF. The V call is TRBV2, the J call TRBJ1-2; the D gene is possibly TRBD1 (5 bases). The CDR3 is made up of 14 amino acids. Germline CDR1 is SNHLY and CDR2 is FYNNEI. V lost 2 bases and J lost 2, with 9 bases in between.

The genes are TRBV6-5 and TRBJ1-1, with 7 bases fitting TRBD1. The CDR3 loop spans 15 amino acids. The germline CDR1 and CDR2 sequences are MNHEY and SVGAGI. V shed 0 bases, J shed 4 bases, and the junction held 5 bases outside the gene matches. DNA of the CDR3: TGTGCCAGCAGTTACTCCCACAGGGGTGGCACTGAAGCTTTCTTT. Amino acid sequence: CASSYSHRGGTEAFF.

The gene calls are TRBV7-9 and TRBJ1-5, with 10 bases aligning to TRBD1. The CDR3 has 18 amino acids. V lost 5 bases to trimming and J lost 3 bases; unmatched junction nucleotides: 13. The V gene's germline CDR1 is SEHNR and CDR2 FQNEAQ (reference sequence). CDR3 nucleotides: TGTGCCAGCAGCAATATTGGGACAGGGGATGAGAACAATCAGCCCCAGCATTTT. This translates into CASSNIGTGDENNQPQHF.

The rearrangement links TRBV4-2 to TRBJ2-2, with TRBD1 as a possible D gene (5 bases). Germline CDR1 reads LGHNA; CDR2 reads YNFKEQ. Between the trimmed V and J ends, which lost 1 base and 10 bases, there was a span of 10 bases. The CDR3 runs 13 residues. The CDR3 DNA sequence: TGTGCCAGCAGCCAAGGACTGGGGCTGGAGCTGTTTTTT. Translating it yields CASSQGLGLELFF.

The CDR3 DNA follows: TGTGCCAGCAGCGGTACAGGGGGCGGCCTTTTGAGTGAGCAGTTCTTC. Protein product: CASSGTGGGLLSEQFF. This sequence joins TRBV7-9 and TRBJ2-1, with 9 bases identical to TRBD1. V lost 5 bases to trimming and J lost 9 bases; unmatched junction nucleotides: 14. The V gene's germline CDR1 is SEHNR and CDR2 FQNEAQ (reference sequence). The CDR3 totals 16 residues.

The V call is TRBV10-3, the J call TRBJ2-1; D ambiguous. V lost 0 bases to trimming and J lost 8 bases, with 11 bases between them. The CDR3 runs 14 residues. Germline CDR1 ENHRY, CDR2 SYGVKD. DNA for the CDR3: TGTGCCATCAGTGAGTCGACCAGGTACTATGAGCAGTTCTTC. Its translation: CAISESTRYYEQFF.

The CDR3 is CASSLESGRALYEQYF. DNA of the CDR3: TGCGCCAGCAGCTTAGAAAGCGGGAGGGCCCTCTACGAGCAGTACTTC. V gene TRBV5-1 combines with J gene TRBJ2-7; TRBD2 matches 10 bases. With 2 bases clipped from V and 3 bases from J, the junction kept 8 bases outside the gene matches. The V gene's germline CDR1 is SGHRS and CDR2 YFSETQ. This CDR3 is 16 amino acids long.

The CDR3 nucleotides are TGTGCCAGCAGTTTATCGTGGGGGTACACTGAAGCTTTCTTT. Its protein is CASSLSWGYTEAFF. This chain connects TRBV27 to TRBJ1-1; tentative D call: TRBD1 (5 bases). CDR1 and CDR2 (germline): MNHEY, SMNVEV (reference sequence). Trimming cost V 0 bases and J 3 bases, with 8 bases left between them. This CDR3 comprises 14 residues.

The J gene is TRBJ1-2, the V gene TRBV27; a weak D match, TRBD1 (5 bases). The germline V gene encodes CDR1 MNHEY and CDR2 SMNVEV (reference sequence). The V and J ends lost 7 bases and 7 bases respectively, with 19 bases between them. The CDR3 contains 14 residues. CDR3: CASTPLGQGVGYTF. CDR3 coding DNA: TGTGCCAGCACCCCGTTAGGGCAGGGAGTTGGCTACACCTTC.

The J gene is TRBJ2-7, the V gene TRBV6-1; D is possibly TRBD1 (6 bases). With 3 bases removed from V and 3 bases from J, the gap between germline ends came to 12 bases. Germline CDR1 is MNHNS and CDR2 is SASEGT. The CDR3 covers 14 residues. The CDR3 region is CASSDTGIFYEQYF. The CDR3 region has the DNA TGTGCCAGCAGTGATACAGGGATTTTCTACGAGCAGTACTTC.

Turning to this clone: This sample includes further DNA sequences coding for the same CDR3. V and J are TRBV9 and TRBJ2-1; no clear D. V lost 3 bases, J lost 0 bases, and 4 bases lay in between. Per the germline V gene, CDR1 is SGDLS and CDR2 is YYNGEE. The length of the CDR3 is 13 residues. The CDR3 nucleotides are TGTGCCAGCAGCGGGAGCTCCTACAATGAGCAGTTCTTC. Amino acids: CASSGSSYNEQFF.

The V gene is TRBV6-1, the J gene TRBJ2-7, with a possible D match to TRBD1 (8 bases). The V gene lost 3 bases and the J gene lost 5 bases, with 20 bases spanning the gap. The CDR3 loop spans 16 amino acids. Germline CDR1 reads MNHNS; CDR2 reads SASEGT. This CDR3 reads CASSERGQGALDEQYF. The DNA of the CDR3 is TGTGCCAGCAGTGAGCGGGGGCAGGGGGCGTTGGACGAGCAGTACTTC.

Details on this clone: The same CDR3 also results from other DNA sequences found in this sample. The chain couples TRBV30 to TRBJ2-3; TRBD2 aligns across 13 bases. The CDR3 has 16 amino acids. The V gene's germline CDR1 is GTSNPN and CDR2 SVGIG (reference sequence). The V and J ends lost 0 bases and 1 base, in that order; junction bases with no gene match: 1. CDR3 nucleotide sequence: TGTGCCTGGAGTGTAGGGACTAGCGGGGGCACAGATACGCAGTATTTT. Residues: CAWSVGTSGGTDTQYF.

The V and J genes are TRBV29-1 and TRBJ2-1; D might be TRBD2 (7 bases). This CDR3 is 14 amino acids long. Germline lookup yields CDR1 SQVTM and CDR2 ANQGSEA. V lost 8 bases to trimming and J lost 7 bases, with 21 bases between them. CDR3 DNA sequence: TGCAGCACACCGAGGGGGGGAGTGGGGAATGAGCAGTTCTTC. Its translation: CSTPRGGVGNEQFF.

The rearrangement joins TRBV4-1 to TRBJ2-3, with D possibly being TRBD1 (5 bases). V dropped 3 bases and J dropped 5 bases, with 9 bases sitting between them. The length of the CDR3 is 13 residues. Per germline, CDR1 MGHRA and CDR2 YSYEKL. The CDR3 bases are TGCGCCAGCAGCCAGGGGCGCGGAGATACGCAGTATTTT. Translated, it gives CASSQGRGDTQYF.

This sequence joins TRBV7-9 and TRBJ1-1; a weak D match, TRBD1 (5 bases). The CDR3 spans 14 residues. From germline, CDR1 is SEHNR and CDR2 FQNEAQ (reference sequence). V shed 1 base and J shed 5 bases, with 11 bases lying between them. The CDR3 loop is CASSLEGARTEAFF. The CDR3 coding sequence is TGTGCCAGCAGCTTAGAAGGGGCGCGTACTGAAGCTTTCTTT.

The V gene is TRBV14, the J gene TRBJ2-3, with D possibly matching TRBD2 (6 bases). The germline V gene has CDR1 SGHDN and CDR2 FVKESK. V was cut by 0 bases and J by 2 bases, with 12 bases left in between. This CDR3 has 16 amino acids. This CDR3 reads CASSQDQDYPTDTQYF. The CDR3 nucleotides are TGTGCCAGCAGCCAAGATCAGGACTACCCCACAGATACGCAGTATTTT.

The CDR3 coding sequence is TGTGCCAGCGAAACCGGCCGGTGGCACCAAGAGACCCAGTACTTC. Translated: CASETGRWHQETQYF. V gene TRBV11-3 combines with J gene TRBJ2-5; D remains unclear. This CDR3 is 15 amino acids long. V was pared by 8 bases and J by 0 bases, with 16 bases between. Germline V gene data show CDR1 as SGHNT and CDR2 as YENEEA.

This sequence joins TRBV19 and TRBJ2-3; 7 bases map to TRBD2. Germline-derived CDR1 and CDR2 are LNHDA and SQIVND (reference sequence). The CDR3 length is 13 residues. CDR3 loop: CAASGRFTDTQYF. CDR3 coding DNA: TGTGCGGCTAGCGGAAGATTCACAGATACGCAGTATTTT.

The V gene is TRBV7-6, the J gene TRBJ2-2; D might be TRBD1 (6 bases). Germline V gives CDR1 SGHVS, CDR2 FNYEAQ. This CDR3 is built from 18 residues. Trimming pared 2 bases from V and 1 base from J, leaving 17 bases between. CDR3 residues: CASSLPRPPGQNTGELFF. The CDR3 DNA reads TGTGCCAGCAGCTTACCTCGACCGCCGGGACAGAACACCGGGGAGCTGTTTTTT.

V is TRBV21-1 and J is TRBJ2-2; the D call of TRBD1 is as the table states it, not checked on the DNA. TRBV21-1 is marked as a pseudogene. The CDR3 sequence is 17 residues long. CDR3 DNA: TGTGCCAGCAGCAAAAGGGGACAGGGCCGTTCGACCGGGGAGCTGTTTTTT. The encoded protein is CASSKRGQGRSTGELFF.

The genes are TRBV11-2 and TRBJ2-6; D not certain. Trimming left V 5 bases short and J 11 bases short, with 4 bases between. Germline lookup yields CDR1 SGHAT and CDR2 FQNNGV. CDR3 length: 10 residues. CDR3 loop: CASSEDVLTF. CDR3 sequence (DNA): TGTGCCAGCAGCGAGGACGTCCTGACTTTC.

The V gene is TRBV7-3, the J gene TRBJ2-7, with 7 bases fitting TRBD2. CDR1 and CDR2 (germline): SGHTA, FQGTGA. V shed 5 bases and J 0 bases; nucleotides not matched to a gene: 7. The length of the CDR3 is 15 residues. In DNA, the CDR3 is TGTGCCAGCAGCACATCCGGGACTAACTCCTACGAGCAGTACTTC. This sequence encodes CASSTSGTNSYEQYF.

This clone was seen only a few times. V usage is TRBV10-1 and J usage is TRBJ1-1; a possible D gene is TRBD1 (5 bases). V lost 5 bases and J lost 3, with 7 bases in between. This CDR3 spans 12 amino acids. Germline-derived CDR1 and CDR2 are WNHNN and SYGVQD (reference sequence). CDR3 bases: TGCGCCAGCAGTCCGGGGGACACTGAAGCTTTCTTT. Translation gives CASSPGDTEAFF.

V and J are TRBV27 and TRBJ2-1; a possible D gene is TRBD1 (6 bases). The V gene lost 8 bases and the J gene lost 9 bases, with 20 bases spanning the gap. There are 14 residues in the CDR3. Germline V CDR1 and CDR2: MNHEY, SMNVEV (reference sequence). CDR3 sequence reads: CASAGASRSGEQFF. The CDR3 DNA reads as TGTGCCAGCGCAGGGGCTAGCCGGAGTGGTGAGCAGTTCTTC.

The V gene is TRBV7-3, the J gene TRBJ2-1, with D hard to call. The germline V gene has CDR1 SGHTA and CDR2 FQGTGA. The CDR3 contains 13 residues. The V end was cut by 5 bases, the J end by 8 bases, with 13 bases between. The CDR3 reads CASSPHVDHEQFF. Written as DNA, the CDR3 is TGTGCCAGCAGCCCCCACGTGGACCATGAGCAGTTCTTC.

This chain connects TRBV9 to TRBJ1-5; D may be TRBD1 (6 bases). The germline V gene encodes CDR1 SGDLS and CDR2 YYNGEE. This CDR3 region has 15 residues. Trimming shortened V by 0 bases and J by 6 bases, and 13 bases separated the two germline ends. Here the CDR3 reads CASSVVTTGSQPQHF. The CDR3, as DNA: TGTGCCAGCAGCGTAGTAACTACAGGGTCTCAGCCCCAGCATTTT.

The rearrangement joins TRBV11-2 to TRBJ2-1; 9 nucleotides agree with TRBD2. The germline gives CDR1 SGHAT, CDR2 FQNNGV. This CDR3 has 12 amino acids. V dropped 5 bases and J dropped 8; count of bases not matched to a gene: 1. The CDR3: CASSGLAHEQFF. The CDR3 nucleotides read TGTGCCAGCAGCGGACTAGCGCATGAGCAGTTCTTC. The whole variable domain, remainder taken from reference TRBV11-2 and TRBJ2-1, is EAGVAQSPRYKIIEKRQSVAFWCNPISGHATLYWYQQILGQGPKLLIQFQNNGVVDDSQLPKDRFSAERLKGVDSTLKIQPAKLEDSAVYLCASSGLAHEQFFGPGTRLTVL.

The V gene is TRBV6-1, the J gene TRBJ2-7, with D possibly being TRBD2 (6 bases). V lost 7 bases, J lost 2 bases, and 9 bases lay in between. The CDR3 runs to 12 residues. CDR1 MNHNS and CDR2 SASEGT come from the germline V gene. The CDR3 nucleotides are TGTGCCAGCACGGGAGAAACCTACGAGCAGTACTTC. It specifies CASTGETYEQYF.

The CDR3 region has the DNA TGTGCCAGCAGTTCGTACAGGGGCTCCTACAATGAGCAGTTCTTC. As protein: CASSSYRGSYNEQFF. The rearrangement joins TRBV6-5 to TRBJ2-1; TRBD1 matches 7 bases. Unmatched junction bases numbered 3, after V lost 4 bases and J lost 0 bases. CDR1 is MNHEY and CDR2 is SVGAGI in the germline V gene. This CDR3 is built from 15 residues.

The chain recombines TRBV27 with TRBJ2-3, with unresolved D. In germline, CDR1 is MNHEY, CDR2 SMNVEV (reference sequence). CDR3 length: 14 amino acids. Trimming shortened V by 5 bases and J by 4 bases, and 13 bases separated the two germline ends. The CDR3 reads CASSTSPWSDTQYF. DNA for the CDR3: TGTGCCAGCAGTACGTCCCCTTGGTCAGATACGCAGTATTTT.

This chain connects TRBV2 to TRBJ2-1, with TRBD1 as a possible D gene (5 bases). The CDR3 consists of 13 residues. V shed 6 bases and J shed 4 bases, with 10 bases lying between them. The germline gives CDR1 SNHLY, CDR2 FYNNEI. In DNA form, the CDR3 reads TGTGCCAGCAGCCCACCAGGGTACAATGAGCAGTTCTTC. Protein product: CASSPPGYNEQFF.